The subject of this entry is one T cell receptor beta chain. Its cognate antigen is unknown. This sample is part of a study of cytomegalovirus exposure and HLA in healthy donors. Overall study results and limits: A few V segments could not be told apart, such as TRBV6-2 and TRBV6-3, and were left out. A link between a missense DCLRE1C variant and TCR beta V- and J-gene trimming emerged from a later analysis. Earlier analysis looked at TCR beta V segments, and most were productive about 87% or about 30% of the time. Some highly shared sequence variants likely arose as a pipeline artifact.

CDR3 length: 14 amino acids. Looked up from germline, CDR1 is SGHTA and CDR2 is FQGNSA. V was cut by 4 bases and J by 0 bases, with 7 bases left in between. Vbeta (60) and Jbeta (13) primers were used in the PCR. Sequenced by immunoSEQ multiplex PCR; TCRdb stores in-frame clones only, minus some. The data show about 160,000 clones, 79% seen once. The chain joins TRBV7-2 to TRBJ2-1; no definite D call. The clonotype comes from a man in his forties in good health and CMV-seronegative. Source material: PBMCs. The CDR3 here is CASSSRASYNEQFF. CDR3 DNA sequence: TGTGCCAGCAGCTCGCGTGCCTCCTACAATGAGCAGTTCTTC. The variable domain in full, with the rest retrieved from reference TRBV7-2 and TRBJ2-1, is GAGVSQSPSNKVTEKGKDVELRCDPISGHTALYWYRQSLGQGLEFLIYFQGNSAPDKSGLPSDRFSAERTGGSVSTLTIQRTQQEDSAVYLCASSSRASYNEQFFGPGTRLTVL.